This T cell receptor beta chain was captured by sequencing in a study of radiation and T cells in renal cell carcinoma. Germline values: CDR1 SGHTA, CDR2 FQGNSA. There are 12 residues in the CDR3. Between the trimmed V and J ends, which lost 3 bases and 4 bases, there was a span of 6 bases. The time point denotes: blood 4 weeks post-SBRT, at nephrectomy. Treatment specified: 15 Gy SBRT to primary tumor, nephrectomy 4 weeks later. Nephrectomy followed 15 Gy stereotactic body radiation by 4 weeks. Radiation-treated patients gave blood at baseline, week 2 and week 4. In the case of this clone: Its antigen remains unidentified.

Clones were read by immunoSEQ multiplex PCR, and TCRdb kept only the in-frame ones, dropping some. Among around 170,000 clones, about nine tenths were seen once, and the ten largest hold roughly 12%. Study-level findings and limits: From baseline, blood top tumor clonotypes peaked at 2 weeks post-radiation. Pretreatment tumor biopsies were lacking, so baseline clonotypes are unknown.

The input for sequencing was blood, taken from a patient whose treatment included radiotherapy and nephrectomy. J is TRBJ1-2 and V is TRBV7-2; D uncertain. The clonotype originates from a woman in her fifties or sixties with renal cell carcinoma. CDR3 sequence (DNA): TGTGCCAGCAGCTTTGAGAGCTATGGCTACACCTTC. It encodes CASSFESYGYTF.